This T cell receptor (beta chain) stems from a study of blood T cell repertoires in COVID-19. Study information: PBMCs, B-cell-depleted T cells, or T cells were the source of the cDNA or gDNA that made up the material.

Participants, 18 to 89 years old, spanned under 30 US areas. The CDR3 totals 16 residues. The germline V gene has CDR1 SEHNR and CDR2 FQNEAQ (reference sequence). J gave up 5 bases and V 6 bases, and 13 bases lay outside the gene matches. This clone has at least ten counts. Original handling: Nucleated cell counts were estimated from reference gene primer amplification. Generated by immunoSEQ multiplex PCR, the TCRdb table keeps only in-frame clones and is missing some. That table supplies the V and J calls and clone size; D and trimming were determined from the DNA. The data show around 250,000 clones, over 75% seen once.

V gene TRBV7-9 combines with J gene TRBJ2-7; 10 bases match TRBD1. Specimen: PBMCs or T cells enriched from blood (not recorded which). The sequence came from a woman in her forties or fifties with acute COVID-19. DNA for the CDR3: TGTGCCAGCAGTTCACCTTTCCGGGACAGGGGAAACGAGCAGTACTTC. Amino acids: CASSSPFRDRGNEQYF.